A few counts support the clone carrying this TCR beta chain. cDNA prepared by RNA extraction and subsequent reverse transcription served as the template for sequencing. Using immunoSEQ multiplex PCR, the repertoire was profiled, and TCRdb retains in-frame clones only, with some absent. The table includes over 110,000 clones, 51% detected once. This sample is part of a study of CD8+ T cells in alopecia areata. Per the germline V gene, CDR1 is MNHEY and CDR2 is SMNVEV (reference sequence). This CDR3 has 14 residues. V lost 6 bases, J lost 0 bases, and 6 bases lay in between. The genes are TRBV27 and TRBJ2-6; D might be TRBD2 (5 bases). The sample consisted of CD4+ T cells sorted from blood, taken at week 0. This TCR was sampled from a human donor with alopecia areata. CDR3 amino acids: CASSRGSGANVLTF. CDR3 coding DNA: TGTGCCAGCAGCCGGGGCTCTGGGGCCAACGTCCTGACTTTC. Full variable domain (rest looked up from reference TRBV27 and TRBJ2-6): EAQVTQNPRYLITVTGKKLTVTCSQNMNHEYMSWYRQDPGLGLRQIYYSMNVEVTDKGDVPEGYKVSRKEKRNFPLILESPSPNQTSLYFCASSRGSGANVLTFGAGSRLTVL.